This TCR beta chain stems from a study of T cells in Graves' hyperthyroidism and ophthalmopathy. What was amplified from RNA transcripts were TCR beta CDR3 regions. When the TCR CDR3 underwent first-round RT-PCR, the HTBI primer set was used. One entry per CDR3 protein results from TCRdb running MiXCR on the multiplex PCR reads. The sample consists of 500,000 or so distinct CDR3 sequences, 15% to 20% of them appearing once. This clonotype appeared a few times. What was sequenced was blood. The sequence derives from a woman in her twenties or thirties with Graves' ophthalmopathy.

In DNA, the CDR3 is TGTGCCAGCAGTGCTACAGGGGGCGCGGTTAACACTGAAGCTTTCTTT. Translated: CASSATGGAVNTEAFF. The chain carries TRBV6-1 and TRBJ1-1; TRBD1 agrees at 9 bases. Germline V gives CDR1 MNHNS, CDR2 SASEGT. The CDR3 is 16 amino acids. The trim removed 4 bases at V and 2 bases at J, leaving 8 bases unmatched.